This entry lists 16 T cell receptor beta chains sequenced from one sample in a study of OX40 agonist ivuxolimab in advanced cancers. Generated by immunoSEQ multiplex PCR, the TCRdb table keeps only in-frame clones and is missing some. Of over 60,000 clones in the sample, roughly 90% were seen once. The material was CD4+ or CD8+ T cells sorted from blood, obtained in a trial of the OX40 agonist ivuxolimab. These receptors were taken from an adult with an advanced solid tumor such as melanoma, head and neck, liver or kidney cancer.

The V gene is TRBV19, the J gene TRBJ2-5; 13 bases align to TRBD2. Germline V gene lookup returns CDR1 LNHDA and CDR2 SQIVND (reference sequence). The CDR3 extends over 16 amino acids. V shed 3 bases and J 2 bases; nucleotides not matched to a gene: 3. The chain's CDR3 is CASSIGLAGVQETQYF. CDR3 sequence (DNA): TGTGCCAGTAGTATCGGACTAGCGGGAGTGCAAGAGACCCAGTACTTC.

The rearrangement links TRBV7-2 to TRBJ1-2; D is perhaps TRBD1 (5 bases). Germline V CDR1 and CDR2: SGHTA, FQGNSA. The CDR3 length is 13 residues. Trimming shortened V by 6 bases and J by 3 bases, and 11 bases separated the two germline ends. The CDR3, as DNA: TGTGCCAGCAGTTCAAAGGGGTACTATGGCTACACCTTC. Its protein product is CASSSKGYYGYTF.

In this sample, this clone turned up a few times. The chain has TRBV9 and TRBJ2-1, with 9 nucleotides matching TRBD2. Trimming took 3 bases from V and 5 from J; bases not matched to a gene: 9. The CDR3 has 16 residues. Germline CDR1 SGDLS, CDR2 YYNGEE. The chain's CDR3 is CASSARSGRYNNEQFF. The CDR3 DNA reads TGTGCCAGCAGCGCTAGAAGCGGGAGGTATAACAATGAGCAGTTCTTC.

In its sample, this clone was seen a few times. The chain combines TRBV10-1 with TRBJ1-2; 7 nucleotides line up with TRBD1. CDR3 length: 17 residues. The V segment lost 6 bases and the J segment 8 bases; nucleotides outside the gene matches: 21. Per germline, CDR1 WNHNN and CDR2 SYGVQD (reference sequence). CDR3 in amino acids: CASRESARDSPEGGYTF. The CDR3 DNA reads TGCGCCAGCAGGGAAAGCGCAAGGGACAGCCCCGAGGGCGGCTACACCTTC.

The rearrangement joins TRBV27 to TRBJ2-7, with 12 bases fitting TRBD2. V shed 5 bases, J shed 5 bases, and the junction held 7 bases outside the gene matches. There are 15 residues in the CDR3. From germline, CDR1 is MNHEY and CDR2 SMNVEV (reference sequence). CDR3 sequence reads: CASSREGLAGHEQYF. The CDR3, as DNA: TGTGCCAGCAGTCGAGAGGGACTAGCGGGCCACGAGCAGTACTTC.

The V call is TRBV11-3, the J call TRBJ1-2; maybe TRBD1 (5 bases). From germline, CDR1 is SGHNT and CDR2 YENEEA. The CDR3 sequence is 15 residues long. The V end lost 3 bases, the J end lost 7 bases, and 18 bases lay between the germline ends. The CDR3 nucleotides read TGTGCCAGCAGCTTGACAGATACCAACCTCGGTGGCTACACCTTC. The encoded protein is CASSLTDTNLGGYTF. Using reference TRBV11-3 and TRBJ1-2 for the parts outside the CDR3, the full variable domain is EAGVVQSPRYKIIEKKQPVAFWCNPISGHNTLYWYLQNLGQGPELLIRYENEEAVDDSQLPKDRFSAERLKGVDSTLKIQPAELGDSAVYLCASSLTDTNLGGYTFGSGTRLTVV.

The chain links TRBV6-1 to TRBJ2-7; 8 bases are a match to TRBD1. Trimming took 3 bases from V and 9 from J; bases not matched to a gene: 13. Germline values: CDR1 MNHNS, CDR2 SASEGT. The length of the CDR3 is 15 residues. CDR3 nucleotide sequence: TGTGCCAGCAGTGATAGTCAGGGGGCCCAGGGAGGGCAGTACTTC. The encoded protein is CASSDSQGAQGGQYF.

The rearrangement uses TRBV5-4 and TRBJ2-2, with D uncertain. The length of the CDR3 is 15 residues. V was shortened by 2 bases and J by 0 bases, with 8 bases between the two germline ends. CDR1 is SGHNT, CDR2 YYREEE, per germline (reference sequence). In nucleotides, the CDR3 is TGTGCCAGCAGCTTTAAGACAACGAACACCGGGGAGCTGTTTTTT. It translates to CASSFKTTNTGELFF. Full variable domain (outside the CDR3, taken from reference TRBV5-4 and TRBJ2-2): ETGVTQSPTHLIKTRGQQVTLRCSSQSGHNTVSWYQQALGQGPQFIFQYYREEENGRGNFPPRFSGLQFPNYSSELNVNALELDDSALYLCASSFKTTNTGELFFGEGSRLTVL.

V is TRBV9 and J is TRBJ1-4, with TRBD1 identical over 10 bases. With 0 bases clipped from V and 10 bases from J, the junction kept 6 bases outside the gene matches. The CDR3 is 15 residues long. Germline assignment: CDR1 SGDLS and CDR2 YYNGEE. CDR3 DNA sequence: TGTGCCAGCAGCGTAGCCCCGGGACAGGGGATAAAACTGTTTTTT. Protein: CASSVAPGQGIKLFF.

This CDR3 is CASSYSGGRTYEQYF. In nucleotides, the CDR3 is TGTGCCAGCAGTTATAGCGGAGGGAGAACCTACGAGCAGTACTTC. This chain uses TRBV6-5 with TRBJ2-5, with D possibly TRBD2 on 6 matching bases. The J call is in doubt because the DNA end fits TRBJ2-7 better. Per the germline V gene, CDR1 is MNHEY and CDR2 is SVGAGI. This CDR3 is built from 15 residues.

The J gene is TRBJ1-1, the V gene TRBV7-8, with no clear D. Germline lookup yields CDR1 SGHVS and CDR2 FQNEAQ. The CDR3 is 13 amino acids. The V end lost 1 base, the J end lost 9 bases, and 12 bases lay between the germline ends. CDR3 DNA: TGTGCCAGCAGCTTAGAGTTCCTGGGAAAAGCTTTCTTT. Translation: CASSLEFLGKAFF.

The chain is built from TRBV18 and TRBJ2-5; 9 nucleotides match TRBD1. Germline V lookup: CDR1 KGHSH, CDR2 LQKENI. There are 16 residues in the CDR3. Trimming cost V 5 bases and J 4 bases; bases outside gene matches: 11. The CDR3 nucleotides read TGTGCCAGCTCATCATCGACAGGGGGGGTAGGAGAGACCCAGTACTTC. Translation gives CASSSSTGGVGETQYF.

This chain joins TRBV5-8 and TRBJ2-1; 7 bases fit TRBD1. V dropped 3 bases and J dropped 12; count of bases not matched to a gene: 9. CDR1 and CDR2 from the germline V gene are SGHTS and YDEGEE. This CDR3 contains 13 residues. The CDR3 is CASSSRQGNGQFF. DNA for the CDR3: TGTGCCAGCAGCTCCCGACAGGGCAACGGGCAGTTCTTC.

The V call is TRBV10-3, the J call TRBJ2-5; D possibly corresponds to TRBD1 (5 bases). The CDR3 sequence is 12 residues long. The V and J ends lost 4 bases and 3 bases respectively, with 6 bases between them. The V gene's germline CDR1 is ENHRY and CDR2 SYGVKD. DNA for the CDR3: TGTGCCATCAGTGGGACAAAAGAGACCCAGTACTTC. This gives the protein CAISGTKETQYF.

J is TRBJ2-2 and V is TRBV11-3; TRBD1 matches 8 bases. The V and J ends lost 5 bases and 1 base, in that order; junction bases with no gene match: 6. The CDR3 consists of 16 residues. The germline V gene has CDR1 SGHNT and CDR2 YENEEA. This CDR3 is CASSQGGQVNTGELFF. DNA for the CDR3: TGTGCCAGCAGCCAGGGGGGACAGGTGAACACCGGGGAGCTGTTTTTT.

The chain employs TRBV5-4 and TRBJ2-1, with TRBD2 matching 8 bases. CDR3 length: 15 amino acids. Germline V CDR1 and CDR2: SGHNT, YYREEE (reference sequence). V dropped 2 bases and J dropped 5; count of bases not matched to a gene: 6. CDR3 in amino acids: CASSFERESHNEQFF. CDR3 DNA sequence: TGTGCCAGCAGCTTCGAGCGGGAGAGTCACAATGAGCAGTTCTTC.